This T cell receptor (beta chain) originates from a study of beta chain features in type 1 diabetes. As regards this clone: What it binds is not known.

Study findings and constraints: TCRB CDR3s from Type 1 diabetes patients were moderately but significantly shorter in all four CD4+ subsets.

Using CD45RO/CCR7/CD25/CD127/CD95/CD27, CD4+ naive, central memory, regulatory and stem cell-like memory cells were sorted. Purity exceeded 98% in all sorted populations. CDR3 length: 13 amino acids. CDR1 is SGHDN and CDR2 is FVKESK in the germline V gene. The V end was cut by 4 bases, the J end by 5 bases, with 11 bases between. Expressed TCRB transcripts were sequenced after all isolated RNA was converted to cDNA. Produced via immunoSEQ multiplex PCR; TCRdb's table is partial and in-frame only. The sample contains around 150,000 clones, about 7.3% of which appear only once. Input material: central memory CD4+ T cells from blood. This TCR derives from a man aged 18 to 30 in good health. The chain has TRBV14 and TRBJ1-1; D ambiguous. CDR3: CASSPSGRTEAFF. In DNA, the CDR3 is TGTGCCAGCAGCCCTTCTGGGAGGACTGAAGCTTTCTTT.